One and the same sample provided the 22 T cell receptor beta chains below, sequenced in a study of human T cells and chemical hapten exposure. The time point was: patch test 3, about 24 weeks after DPC sensitization. The treatment was: therapeutic diphenylcyclopropenone sensitization with weekly scalp DPC. TCRdb ran MiXCR on the RACE reads and lists one entry per CDR3 protein. The sample consists of some 170,000 distinct CDR3 sequences, roughly 26% of them appearing once. Source: whole blood, taken in connection with sensitization to the hapten diphenylcyclopropenone (DPC). These receptors were obtained from a woman under 30 with alopecia areata. Some clones in this sample may be carry-over from other donors' samples.

V usage is TRBV4-1 and J usage is TRBJ2-7; D gene uncertain. The CDR3 contains 13 residues. The germline CDR1 and CDR2 sequences are MGHRA and YSYEKL. The germline V and J ends were trimmed by 1 base and 9 bases, with 13 bases remaining between them. CDR3 bases: TGCGCCAGCAGCCAAGGTGTTACGTTGCCGCAGTACTTC. Translated, it gives CASSQGVTLPQYF.

The chain is built from TRBV9 and TRBJ2-5, with TRBD1 matching over 11 bases. Per germline, CDR1 SGDLS and CDR2 YYNGEE. The CDR3 contains 14 residues. J gave up 9 bases and V 4 bases, and 8 bases lay outside the gene matches. Here the CDR3 DNA reads TGTGCCAGCAGCTTCATGGGACAGGGGGAGGCCCAGTACTTC. This codes for CASSFMGQGEAQYF.

This clonotype was seen only a few times. The rearrangement links TRBV7-9 to TRBJ2-7, with 7 bases aligning to TRBD2. V lost 4 bases and J lost 1; bases outside the gene matches: 10. This CDR3 region has 16 residues. Germline V gene sequence: CDR1 SEHNR, CDR2 FQNEAQ (reference sequence). CDR3 amino acids: CASSSWRGSGSYEQYF. In nucleotides, the CDR3 is TGTGCCAGCAGCTCCTGGCGGGGGAGCGGATCCTACGAGCAGTACTTC. The variable domain in full, completed from reference TRBV7-9 and TRBJ2-7, reads DTGVSQNPRHKITKRGQNVTFRCDPISEHNRLYWYRQTLGQGPEFLTYFQNEAQLEKSRLLSDRFSAERPKGSFSTLEIQRTEQGDSAMYLCASSSWRGSGSYEQYFGPGTRLTVT.

This clonotype was seen at least ten times. CDR3 nucleotide sequence: TGTGCAGTTGGTCAGACTCAAGAGACCCAGTACTTC. This translates into CAVGQTQETQYF. This rearrangement joins TRBV6-2 or TRBV6-3 to TRBJ2-5; D remains ambiguous. The CDR3 length is 12 residues. Germline CDR1 and CDR2: MNHEY and SVGEGT.

This clonotype was detected a few times. J is TRBJ2-1 and V is TRBV20-1; D uncertain. This CDR3 spans 14 amino acids. Trimming took off 5 bases at V and 0 bases at J, with 11 bases between the two ends. Looked up from germline, CDR1 is DFQATT and CDR2 is SNEGSKA (reference sequence). The CDR3 DNA is TGCAGTGCTGCAAAAAGGAGCTCCTACAATGAGCAGTTCTTC. It is translated as CSAAKRSSYNEQFF.

This clonotype was recorded a few times. The chain couples TRBV7-2 to TRBJ2-1; a possible D gene is TRBD2 (6 bases). There are 16 residues in the CDR3. Trimming left V 2 bases short and J 7 bases short, with 18 bases between. Germline V gene sequence: CDR1 SGHTA, CDR2 FQGNSA. For the CDR3, the DNA is TGTGCCAGCAGCTTAAGGGGTAGGGGAGGACAAAATGAGCAGTTCTTC. Translating it yields CASSLRGRGGQNEQFF.

The chain links TRBV2 to TRBJ1-6; 8 bases map to TRBD1. With 4 bases clipped from V and 9 bases from J, the junction kept 8 bases outside the gene matches. The CDR3 extends over 15 amino acids. Germline V gene sequence: CDR1 SNHLY, CDR2 FYNNEI. The CDR3 DNA reads TGTGCCAGCAGTGCATCGGTCCAGGGGGCTTCACCCCTCCACTTT. This codes for CASSASVQGASPLHF. Full variable domain (rest looked up from reference TRBV2 and TRBJ1-6): EPEVTQTPSHQVTQMGQEVILRCVPISNHLYFYWYRQILGQKVEFLVSFYNNEISEKSEIFDDQFSVERPDGSNFTLKIRSTKLEDSAMYFCASSASVQGASPLHFGNGTRLTVT.

This clonotype was detected only a few times. CDR3 bases: TGTGCCAGCAGACCGGGGACTGACCGAGCTTTCTTT. Translated, it gives CASRPGTDRAFF. The gene calls are TRBV6-2 or TRBV6-3 and TRBJ1-1, with D maybe TRBD1 (5 bases). Germline CDR1 MNHEY, CDR2 SVGEGT. The length of the CDR3 is 12 residues. V lost 6 bases, J lost 10 bases, and 15 bases lay in between.

This clonotype was seen ten or more times. V and J are TRBV11-3 and TRBJ2-7, with a tentative D call TRBD1 (5 bases). The CDR3 loop spans 13 amino acids. CDR1 is SGHNT, CDR2 YENEEA, per germline. V was cut by 5 bases and J by 2 bases, with 10 bases left in between. CDR3 protein: CASSQDSTYEQYF. The DNA for the CDR3 is TGTGCCAGCAGCCAAGACAGTACCTACGAGCAGTACTTC.

The table lists this clonotype with a few counts. The CDR3: CSASQQGGRGEKLFF. CDR3 in DNA: TGCAGCGCCTCCCAGCAAGGGGGGAGGGGTGAAAAACTGTTTTTT. The V gene is TRBV29-1, the J gene TRBJ1-4; D may be TRBD1 (6 bases). V was shortened by 7 bases and J by 7 bases, with 22 bases between the two germline ends. CDR1 SQVTM and CDR2 ANQGSEA come from the germline V gene. This CDR3 has 15 residues.

The chain combines TRBV7-9 with TRBJ1-4; TRBD1 is a possible D gene (6 bases). The germline CDR1 and CDR2 sequences are SEHNR and FQNEAQ (reference sequence). This CDR3 is built from 14 residues. Trimming took 3 bases from V and 5 from J, leaving 10 bases between them. CDR3 sequence: CASSFLTGNEKLFF. CDR3 DNA sequence: TGTGCCAGCAGCTTTCTAACAGGGAATGAAAAACTGTTTTTT.

This clonotype was counted a few times. The chain employs TRBV4-2 and TRBJ2-2, with unresolved D. V lost 0 bases and J 7 bases, leaving 6 bases between the germline ends. CDR1 and CDR2 (germline): LGHNA, YNFKEQ. The CDR3 length is 13 residues. CDR3 DNA sequence: TGTGCCAGCAGCCAAGATCGCGGCGGGGAGCTGTTTTTT. Its protein product is CASSQDRGGELFF.

This clonotype was recorded a few times. The V call is TRBV20-1, the J call TRBJ1-5; possibly TRBD1 for D (5 bases). Germline CDR1 reads DFQATT; CDR2 reads SNEGSKA (reference sequence). The CDR3 covers 14 residues. The germline V and J ends were trimmed by 3 bases and 5 bases, with 14 bases remaining between them. The CDR3 spells CSARFTGRDQPQHF. In DNA form, the CDR3 reads TGCAGTGCTAGGTTCACAGGTCGGGATCAGCCCCAGCATTTT.

CDR3 residues: CSVEKDSYEQYF. For the CDR3, the DNA is TGCAGCGTTGAAAAGGACTCCTACGAGCAGTACTTC. This sequence joins TRBV29-1 and TRBJ2-7; D uncertain. The CDR3 sequence is 12 residues long. CDR1 SQVTM and CDR2 ANQGSEA come from the germline V gene. V was pared by 2 bases and J by 0 bases, with 5 bases between.

At least ten counts were recorded for this clonotype. The chain has TRBV20-1 and TRBJ1-2, with D unclear. Trimming took 0 bases from V and 12 from J, leaving 17 bases between them. Germline CDR1 is DFQATT and CDR2 is SNEGSKA (reference sequence). This CDR3 is 13 amino acids long. For the CDR3, the DNA is TGCAGTGCTAGAGATAGAACAGCGATTTATAACACCTTC. Amino acid sequence: CSARDRTAIYNTF.

This sequence joins TRBV19 and TRBJ1-6; D might be TRBD1 (6 bases). Per germline, CDR1 LNHDA and CDR2 SQIVND (reference sequence). V was trimmed by 4 bases and J by 10 bases, leaving 17 bases between them. CDR3 length: 15 amino acids. The CDR3 region is CASSTEQGIRSPLHF. CDR3 in DNA: TGTGCCAGTAGTACTGAACAGGGAATACGGTCACCCCTCCACTTT.

This clonotype was recorded many times. The chain links TRBV29-1 to TRBJ2-1; TRBD2 matches 10 bases. CDR1 and CDR2 (germline): SQVTM, ANQGSEA. The CDR3 totals 15 residues. The V and J ends lost 5 bases and 9 bases, in that order; junction bases with no gene match: 13. The CDR3 reads CSVSPPQRGGREQFF. CDR3 DNA sequence: TGCAGCGTTTCCCCTCCCCAGCGGGGGGGCCGTGAGCAGTTCTTC.

This clonotype was found a few times. The J gene is TRBJ2-4, the V gene TRBV14; D may match TRBD1 or TRBD2 (5 bases each). V was shortened by 5 bases and J by 3 bases, with 14 bases between the two germline ends. The CDR3 has 15 amino acids. The germline V gene encodes CDR1 SGHDN and CDR2 FVKESK. The CDR3 is CASSWWGKVKNIQYF. The CDR3 DNA reads TGTGCCAGCAGCTGGTGGGGGAAGGTCAAAAACATTCAGTACTTC.

A few counts support this clonotype. The V gene is TRBV4-3, the J gene TRBJ2-1; TRBD1 is a possible D gene (5 bases). In germline, CDR1 is LGHNA, CDR2 YSLEER. This CDR3 has 14 residues. The V end was cut by 1 base, the J end by 5 bases, with 9 bases between. The CDR3 nucleotides read TGCGCCAGCAGCCAAGGGCAGGGCGACAATGAGCAGTTCTTC. It specifies CASSQGQGDNEQFF.

This clonotype has a handful of counts. The CDR3 DNA reads TGCGCCAGCAGCCCCGGGACATTCAACGAGCAGTACTTC. Residues: CASSPGTFNEQYF. The chain carries TRBV4-1 and TRBJ2-7; D possibly corresponds to TRBD1 (6 bases). Per the germline V gene, CDR1 is MGHRA and CDR2 is YSYEKL. This CDR3 is built from 13 residues. V lost 4 bases and J 5 bases, leaving 12 bases between the germline ends.

There are many counts of this clonotype. The chain links TRBV7-8 to TRBJ2-1; no reliable D call. CDR1 SGHVS and CDR2 FQNEAQ come from the germline V gene. Trimming left V 5 bases short and J 7 bases short, with 9 bases between. The CDR3 runs 12 residues. The CDR3 loop is CASSPILNEQFF. CDR3 in DNA: TGTGCCAGCAGCCCGATACTGAATGAGCAGTTCTTC. The full variable domain, completed using reference TRBV7-8 and TRBJ2-1, is GAGVSQSPRYKVAKRGQDVALRCDPISGHVSLFWYQQALGQGPEFLTYFQNEAQLDKSGLPSDRFFAERPEGSVSTLKIQRTQQEDSAVYLCASSPILNEQFFGPGTRLTVL.

The gene calls are TRBV10-3 and TRBJ2-1; unclear D gene. The CDR3 is made up of 14 amino acids. CDR1 and CDR2 (germline): ENHRY, SYGVKD. Trimming pared 8 bases from V and 9 bases from J, leaving 20 bases between. The CDR3 loop is CAIETESGASEQFF. CDR3 in DNA: TGTGCCATCGAGACGGAGTCCGGCGCAAGTGAGCAGTTCTTC.